This paragraph reports one T cell receptor (beta chain). Its specificity is unknown. These data originate in a study of cytomegalovirus exposure and HLA in healthy donors. Regarding the study as a whole: In a later analysis, TCR association rates varied by HLA locus: DRB1 most, HLA-C fewest. A few chains tied to CMV proved CMV antigen-specific in vitro. Relative to equally common others, HLA-associated TCR beta chains showed greater clonal expansion in a later analysis.

The PCR used 60 Vbeta and 13 Jbeta primers. The table came from immunoSEQ multiplex PCR; TCRdb's copy has only in-frame clones and leaves some out. The profile shows 180,000 or so clones, almost 80% of them singletons. CDR1 is SGHDT and CDR2 is YYEEEE in the germline V gene. Losses at the gene ends were 4 bases for V and 8 bases for J; bases not matched to a gene: 1. The CDR3 spans 11 residues. This chain links TRBV5-6 with TRBJ2-3, with 7 bases that match TRBD2. The material sequenced was PBMCs. The TCR was taken from a man in his forties or fifties in good health and CMV-seropositive. The CDR3 DNA is TGTGCCAGCAGCACTAGCGTTACGCAGTATTTT. It yields the protein CASSTSVTQYF.